A selection of T cell receptor beta chains follows, all from one sample in a study of cytotoxic CD8 clonotypes in ibrutinib-treated CLL. The table came from immunoSEQ multiplex PCR; TCRdb's copy has only in-frame clones and leaves some out. The data contain approximately 330,000 clones, about 77% of them singletons. The specimen comprised PBMCs, sampled before ibrutinib treatment. These receptors were taken from a human donor with chronic lymphocytic leukemia. CDR3s include the opening cysteine and the closing phenylalanine or tryptophan. A D gene is named only where the DNA matches it firmly. Clone size is not always given. Where it is, it says once, few, many or a class for expanded clones.

j_gene,abundance,v_gene,d_gene,CDR3aa,CDR3nt
TRBJ2-3,once,TRBV7-7,NA,CASSPTPTDTQYF,TGTGCTAGCAGCCCCACCCCCACAGATACGCAGTATTTT
TRBJ2-7,NA,TRBV18,TRBD1,CASSPPAGGSYEQYF,TGTGCCAGCTCACCACCGGCAGGGGGCAGCTACGAGCAGTACTTC
TRBJ1-2,NA,TRBV20-1,TRBD1,CSAPGGANTF,TGCAGTGCCCCAGGGGGGGCCAATACCTTC
TRBJ2-3,NA,TRBV4-3,NA,CASSQDSFSGPEDTQYF,TGCGCCAGCAGCCAAGATTCGTTCAGCGGGCCGGAAGATACGCAGTATTTT
TRBJ1-3,NA,TRBV7-2,NA,CASSRHIGNTIYF,TGTGCCAGCAGTAGACACATTGGAAACACCATATATTTT
TRBJ2-7,once,TRBV6-5,TRBD1,CASRKGGKIIYEQYF,TGTGCCAGCAGAAAAGGGGGCAAGATTATCTACGAGCAGTACTTC
TRBJ2-1,NA,TRBV10-3,NA,CAISEGASYNEQFF,TGTGCCATCAGTGAGGGGGCCAGCTACAATGAGCAGTTCTTC
TRBJ2-7,NA,TRBV30,NA,CAWQKGTTLGYEQYF,TGTGCCTGGCAGAAGGGGACAACCTTAGGGTACGAGCAGTACTTC
TRBJ2-3,NA,TRBV7-2,NA,CASSPLGGPRLDTQYF,TGTGCCAGCAGCCCCCTCGGAGGGCCCCGTTTAGATACGCAGTATTTT
TRBJ2-1,NA,TRBV5-6,NA,CASNQGSSYNEQFF,TGTGCCAGCAACCAGGGGAGCTCCTACAATGAGCAGTTCTTC
TRBJ1-2,NA,TRBV7-9,NA,CASSLGGRTNYGYTF,TGTGCCAGCAGCTTAGGGGGACGTACTAACTATGGCTACACCTTC
TRBJ2-4,NA,TRBV7-8,NA,CASSSSTKGAKNIQYF,TGTGCCAGCAGCTCTAGCACTAAGGGGGCCAAAAACATTCAGTACTTC
TRBJ2-3,NA,TRBV7-9,NA,CASSLDGSYTQYF,TGTGCCAGCAGCTTAGATGGGTCCTATACGCAGTATTTT
TRBJ1-1,few,TRBV27,NA,CASSLRTRTEAFF,TGTGCCAGCAGTTTAAGGACACGGACTGAAGCTTTCTTT
TRBJ1-1,NA,TRBV6-1,NA,CASSEASPSPATEAFF,TGTGCCAGCAGTGAAGCCTCACCCAGTCCCGCAACTGAAGCTTTCTTT
TRBJ2-7,NA,TRBV9,NA,CASSVDPARYYEQYF,TGTGCCAGCAGCGTAGATCCCGCAAGGTACTACGAGCAGTACTTC
TRBJ1-5,NA,TRBV9,NA,CASSGQASSNQPQHF,TGTGCCAGCAGCGGGCAGGCCTCTAGCAATCAGCCCCAGCATTTT
TRBJ2-7,many,TRBV7-9,TRBD2,CASSEEREGRYEQYF,TGTGCCAGCAGCGAAGAGCGGGAGGGCCGATACGAGCAGTACTTC
TRBJ2-3,once,TRBV19,NA,CASQSGSTDTQYF,TGTGCCAGTCAATCGGGCAGCACAGATACGCAGTATTTT
TRBJ1-5,NA,TRBV19,NA,CASSSYPRQDNQPQHF,TGTGCCAGTAGTAGCTATCCAAGACAGGACAATCAGCCCCAGCATTTT
TRBJ2-5,NA,TRBV27,NA,CASSSLLNQETQYF,TGTGCCAGCAGTTCACTCTTGAATCAAGAGACCCAGTACTTC
TRBJ2-5,NA,TRBV7-8,NA,CASSNGGLAGWETQYF,TGTGCCAGCAGCAATGGTGGACTGGCTGGGTGGGAGACCCAGTACTTC
TRBJ1-4,NA,TRBV5-6,TRBD1,CASSSPGQGNEKLFF,TGTGCCAGCAGCTCACCGGGACAGGGTAATGAAAAACTGTTTTTT
TRBJ2-1,NA,TRBV27,TRBD2,CASSFASIGTSVYNEQFF,TGTGCCAGCAGTTTCGCCTCAATTGGGACTAGCGTTTACAATGAGCAGTTCTTC